The entry below gives a single T cell receptor beta chain sequence along with its context. Its antigen is currently unknown. The data are from a study of OX40 agonist ivuxolimab in advanced cancers. Overall study: Averaging about 60 years in age, with a range of roughly 23 to 80, the cohort was 82.7% male.

Findings and caveats of the study: Antigens targeted by the expanded peripheral T cells were not determined. At 0.1 to 3.0 mg/kg and by week 6, CD4+ and CD8+ T cells in the blood had expanded clonally.

The repertoire was sequenced with immunoSEQ multiplex PCR; TCRdb's copy has only in-frame clones and lacks some. Among approximately 76,000 clones, approximately 85% were seen once, and the ten largest hold 0.61%. The CDR3 spans 15 residues. The V gene end was trimmed by 6 bases and the J gene end by 1 base; junction bases not matched to a gene: 8. Germline values: CDR1 MNHEY, CDR2 SVGAGI. This chain joins TRBV6-5 and TRBJ1-1; 7 nucleotides agree with TRBD1. The origin of this receptor is an adult with an advanced solid tumor such as melanoma, head and neck, liver or kidney cancer. The sample was CD4+ or CD8+ T cells sorted from blood, taken in a trial of the OX40 agonist ivuxolimab. The CDR3 DNA reads as TGTGCCAGCAGGTCCTTCCAGGGGGGGAACACTGAAGCTTTCTTT. It is translated as CASRSFQGGNTEAFF.